Presented here are 7 T cell receptor beta chains from one specimen sequenced in a study of blood T cells in healthy people across ages. A sample-barcoded 5' primer and a J-beta primer mix were used in a second PCR of roughly 6 to 12 cycles. In TCRdb, the 5' RACE reads were re-called with MiXCR into one record per CDR3 protein. The table includes under 2,000,000 distinct CDR3 sequences, around half detected once. The material sequenced was blood. The receptors here all came from a woman in her thirties or forties in good health.

This clonotype occurred a few times. The CDR3 nucleotides read TGTGCCAGCAGTCAGACCGGGACCCAGCAGTTCTTC. Protein product: CASSQTGTQQFF. V usage is TRBV12-3 or TRBV12-4 and J usage is TRBJ2-1; D may correspond to TRBD1 or TRBD2 (5 bases each). V lost 5 bases to trimming and J lost 11 bases, with 13 bases between them. The CDR3 is made up of 12 amino acids.

The chain recombines TRBV6-6 with TRBJ2-1; 9 bases match TRBD1. V dropped 5 bases and J dropped 10; count of bases not matched to a gene: 9. CDR3 length: 14 amino acids. Looked up from germline, CDR1 is MNHNY and CDR2 is SVGAGI (reference sequence). In DNA, the CDR3 is TGTGCCAGCAGTGGTATGGGACAGGGTTACGAGCAGTTCTTC. It specifies CASSGMGQGYEQFF.

In its sample, this clonotype was seen once. The chain joins TRBV28 to TRBJ1-3; D not certain. Germline V gene data show CDR1 as MDHEN and CDR2 as SYDVKM. The CDR3 contains 14 residues. Trimming cost V 7 bases and J 0 bases, with 10 bases left between them. In DNA form, the CDR3 reads TGTGCCAGCAATAATGAGGTCTCTGGAAACACCATATATTTT. Translating gives CASNNEVSGNTIYF.

This chain joins TRBV10-3 and TRBJ1-4; 9 positions match TRBD1. V was pared by 9 bases and J by 7 bases, with 3 bases of the junction left unmatched. From germline, CDR1 is ENHRY and CDR2 SYGVKD. The CDR3 contains 12 residues. Here the CDR3 DNA reads TGTGCCATGTCGGGACAGGGTGAAAAACTGTTTTTT. It codes for CAMSGQGEKLFF.

This clonotype occurred a few times. CDR3: CASSSLAGVGGNEQFF. Here the CDR3 DNA reads TGTGCCAGCAGCTCGCTAGCGGGGGTCGGTGGCAATGAGCAGTTCTTC. The genes are TRBV7-2 and TRBJ2-1, with TRBD2 matching 10 bases. The ends lost 4 bases at V and 6 bases at J; junction bases unmatched: 9. The CDR3 consists of 16 residues. Germline lookup yields CDR1 SGHTA and CDR2 FQGNSA.

The chain employs TRBV5-6 and TRBJ2-1; 7 bases match TRBD1. There are 15 residues in the CDR3. J lost 5 bases, V lost 3 bases, and 8 bases had no gene match. The germline CDR1 and CDR2 sequences are SGHDT and YYEEEE. The CDR3, as DNA: TGTGCCAGCAGCTACCGAGACAGGGACCACAATGAGCAGTTCTTC. Protein: CASSYRDRDHNEQFF.

The V and J genes are TRBV20-1 and TRBJ1-2, with 7 nucleotides matching TRBD1. The CDR3 spans 16 residues. J was trimmed by 9 bases and V by 6 bases; bases with no gene match: 22. Germline V gene data show CDR1 as DFQATT and CDR2 as SNEGSKA (reference sequence). The CDR3 nucleotides are TGCAGTGCCCCCCGCGGGCCGGGACAGCCTTCTCGGAGCTACACCTTC. It codes for CSAPRGPGQPSRSYTF.